The 32 T cell receptor beta chains in this list originate from one sample, sequenced in a study of blood T cells in healthy people across ages. The authors ran a second PCR of 7 to 11 cycles using a sample-barcoded 5' primer and a J-beta primer mix. TCRdb recomputed calls from the 5' RACE reads with MiXCR, one row per CDR3 protein. The profile shows 590,000 or so distinct CDR3 sequences, 25% to 35% of them singletons. The source material was blood. The source of these receptors is a woman of 80 years or more in good health.

For the CDR3, the DNA is TGTGCCAGCATCCGAAGCCGCGGGAGGACAGGCCGCAATGAGCAGTTCTTC. Protein product: CASIRSRGRTGRNEQFF. The chain combines TRBV6-1 with TRBJ2-1; D possibly corresponds to TRBD2 (8 bases). V dropped 7 bases and J dropped 6 bases, with 25 bases sitting between them. Germline lookup yields CDR1 MNHNS and CDR2 SASEGT. The CDR3 consists of 17 residues.

This clonotype occurred many times. The gene calls are TRBV6-1 and TRBJ2-7, with TRBD1 as a possible D gene (5 bases). In germline, CDR1 is MNHNS, CDR2 SASEGT. The CDR3 is made up of 12 amino acids. Trimming took off 6 bases at V and 3 bases at J, with 9 bases between the two ends. CDR3 region: CASREQDYEQYF. The CDR3 DNA reads TGTGCCAGCAGAGAACAGGACTACGAGCAGTACTTC.

Only a few counts were recorded for this clonotype. CDR3 in amino acids: CASSQLRGGTEAFF. The CDR3 nucleotides are TGTGCCAGCAGCCAACTCAGGGGGGGGACTGAAGCTTTCTTT. V and J are TRBV3-1 and TRBJ1-1; 7 bases are shared with TRBD1. Germline CDR1 reads LGHDT; CDR2 reads YNNKEL (reference sequence). J lost 5 bases, V lost 2 bases, and 5 bases had no gene match. CDR3 length: 14 residues.

This CDR3 reads CASRKRGTGGFGTQYF. DNA for the CDR3: TGTGCCAGCAGAAAAAGGGGGACAGGGGGCTTTGGGACCCAGTACTTC. The chain links TRBV12-3 or TRBV12-4 to TRBJ2-5; the match to TRBD1 covers 12 bases. The CDR3 is 16 residues long. V lost 6 bases, J lost 7 bases, and 12 bases stayed unmatched.

This clonotype was recorded many times. V and J are TRBV7-2 and TRBJ2-7; 9 bases align to TRBD1. Germline CDR1 reads SGHTA; CDR2 reads FQGNSA. Trimming at V came to 5 bases and at J to 0 bases, leaving 2 bases not matched to a gene. CDR3 length: 14 amino acids. In DNA form, the CDR3 reads TGTGCCAGCAGCCGGGACAGGGCCTCCTACGAGCAGTACTTC. It yields the protein CASSRDRASYEQYF.

V usage is TRBV4-3 and J usage is TRBJ2-7; D is uncertain. The DNA end favors TRBJ2-5, so the J call may be wrong. CDR1 and CDR2 (germline): LGHNA, YSLEER. The CDR3 contains 13 residues. CDR3 coding DNA: TGCGCCAGCAGCCAAGATTCGGAGAAGACCCAGTACTTC. It codes for CASSQDSEKTQYF.

Many counts were recorded for this clonotype. V is TRBV6-5 and J is TRBJ2-1; 9 bases align to TRBD2. The CDR3 covers 16 residues. Germline V gene lookup returns CDR1 MNHEY and CDR2 SVGAGI. The V gene end was trimmed by 5 bases and the J gene end by 7 bases; junction bases not matched to a gene: 12. For the CDR3, the DNA is TGTGCCAGCAGTCCCCACTCGCGGGGGGGACGAAATGAGCAGTTCTTC. Protein product: CASSPHSRGGRNEQFF.

V and J are TRBV5-1 and TRBJ2-7, with TRBD1 identical over 9 bases. TRBJ2-4 explains the end of the DNA better; the J call may be wrong. The length of the CDR3 is 16 residues. Germline V gene data show CDR1 as SGHRS and CDR2 as YFSETQ. The CDR3 reads CASSSGGTGRGNIQYF. CDR3 coding DNA: TGCGCCAGCAGCTCCGGGGGGACAGGGCGGGGAAACATTCAGTACTTC.

This clonotype showed up just a few times. This chain connects TRBV5-6 to TRBJ2-5, with TRBD1 matching 9 bases. Per the germline V gene, CDR1 is SGHDT and CDR2 is YYEEEE. V dropped 4 bases and J dropped 7; count of bases not matched to a gene: 8. The CDR3 is 14 residues long. CDR3 sequence reads: CASSRDRVRGTQYF. In DNA form, the CDR3 reads TGTGCCAGCAGCCGGGACAGGGTCAGAGGGACCCAGTACTTC.

The chain uses TRBV10-3 and TRBJ2-5; weak D call: TRBD1 (6 bases). The ends were cut back, 6 bases at V and 0 bases at J, with 8 bases in the middle. The CDR3 consists of 13 residues. Germline values: CDR1 ENHRY, CDR2 SYGVKD. The CDR3 loop reads CAISDRHQETQYF. The CDR3 region has the DNA TGTGCCATCAGCGACAGGCACCAAGAGACCCAGTACTTC.

This clonotype was seen more than once but under ten times. This may be a read error, as it is one base from a much larger clone. The chain has TRBV6-5 and TRBJ1-5; TRBD1 is a possible D gene (5 bases). V was clipped by 6 bases and J by 0 bases, with 12 bases between them. CDR1 and CDR2 (germline): MNHEY, SVGAGI. The CDR3 contains 15 residues. The CDR3 nucleotides read TGTGCCAGCAGCCCCTACGGGGGTAGCAATCAGCCCCAGCATTTT. Translating it yields CASSPYGGSNQPQHF.

The V and J genes are TRBV10-3 and TRBJ2-1; 7 bases map to TRBD2. Unmatched junction bases numbered 14, after V lost 3 bases and J lost 6 bases. CDR1 is ENHRY, CDR2 SYGVKD, per germline. The CDR3 spans 17 residues. The CDR3 DNA reads TGTGCCATCAGTGACCCACTTGGGGGGGGAAGGGGCAATGAGCAGTTCTTC. Translation gives CAISDPLGGGRGNEQFF.

Ten or more counts support this clonotype. V gene TRBV10-3 combines with J gene TRBJ2-1, with D possibly matching TRBD1 (6 bases). CDR1 ENHRY and CDR2 SYGVKD come from the germline V gene. There are 14 residues in the CDR3. The germline V and J ends were trimmed by 8 bases and 1 base, with 12 bases remaining between them. DNA for the CDR3: TGTGCCATCGGGCGAGGGGGTTCCTACAATGAGCAGTTCTTC. Translating it yields CAIGRGGSYNEQFF.

The chain uses TRBV9 and TRBJ2-5; possible D gene TRBD1, 6 bases. The CDR3 totals 17 residues. CDR1 and CDR2 (germline): SGDLS, YYNGEE. V was trimmed by 3 bases and J by 0 bases, leaving 18 bases between them. The CDR3, as DNA: TGTGCCAGCAGCGCTAGGGGGATCGGGCGTTACCAAGAGACCCAGTACTTC. Translating it yields CASSARGIGRYQETQYF.

Regarding this clonotype: A much larger clonotype is one base distant, so this may be a read error. This CDR3 reads CASSESGRNEQFF. CDR3 coding DNA: TGTGCCAGCAGTGAATCGGGCAGGAATGAGCAGTTCTTC. The chain joins TRBV25-1 to TRBJ2-1, with D hard to call. The CDR3 sequence is 13 residues long. Trimming cost V 1 base and J 7 bases, with 8 bases left between them. Germline lookup yields CDR1 MGHDK and CDR2 SYGVNS.

The chain combines TRBV6-2 or TRBV6-3 with TRBJ2-7; 11 bases fit TRBD1. V gave up 6 bases and J gave up 7 bases; unmatched junction bases: 11. The CDR3 has 15 amino acids. From germline, CDR1 is MNHEY and CDR2 SVGEGT. CDR3 DNA: TGTGCCAGCAGAAGCCCCGGGACAGGGGGGCGGGAGCAGTACTTC. Protein sequence: CASRSPGTGGREQYF.

To note about this clonotype: A clone one base away is much larger, so this may be a read error. The chain combines TRBV20-1 with TRBJ1-1; D not certain. The V end was cut by 6 bases, the J end by 5 bases, with 16 bases between. CDR3 length: 13 residues. Germline CDR1 is DFQATT and CDR2 is SNEGSKA (reference sequence). The CDR3 DNA is TGCAGTGCATACAACGGTAGAGGGACTGAAGCTTTCTTT. Amino acids: CSAYNGRGTEAFF.

J is TRBJ1-2 and V is TRBV30; D is unclear. V dropped 2 bases and J dropped 4 bases, with 8 bases sitting between them. There are 12 residues in the CDR3. Germline loops: CDR1 GTSNPN, CDR2 SVGIG (reference sequence). The DNA of the CDR3 is TGTGCCTGGAGTAAGGGTGGCTATGGCTACACCTTC. Its protein is CAWSKGGYGYTF.

This clonotype was recorded a few times. The chain couples TRBV5-5 to TRBJ1-5, with D unclear. With 4 bases removed from V and 4 bases from J, the gap between germline ends came to 9 bases. The germline V gene encodes CDR1 SGHKS and CDR2 YYEKEE (reference sequence). The CDR3 runs to 13 residues. The CDR3 DNA reads as TGTGCCAGCAGCCCCACGAATAATCAGCCCCAGCATTTT. It yields the protein CASSPTNNQPQHF. Variable domain in full (rest from reference TRBV5-5 and TRBJ1-5): DAGVTQSPTHLIKTRGQQVTLRCSPISGHKSVSWYQQVLGQGPQFIFQYYEKEERGRGNFPDRFSARQFPNYSSELNVNALLLGDSALYLCASSPTNNQPQHFGDGTRLSIL.

This clonotype was seen a handful of times. This rearrangement joins TRBV5-1 to TRBJ2-2, with D perhaps being TRBD1 or TRBD2 (6 bases each). The V and J ends lost 3 bases and 5 bases respectively, with 14 bases between them. Germline loops: CDR1 SGHRS, CDR2 YFSETQ. This CDR3 spans 15 amino acids. CDR3 sequence reads: CASSSSGAGTGELFF. The CDR3 DNA sequence: TGCGCCAGCAGCTCGTCGGGGGCGGGGACCGGGGAGCTGTTTTTT. The full variable domain, its missing parts supplied by reference TRBV5-1 and TRBJ2-2, is KAGVTQTPRYLIKTRGQQVTLSCSPISGHRSVSWYQQTPGQGLQFLFEYFSETQRNKGNFPGRFSGRQFSNSRSEMNVSTLELGDSALYLCASSSSGAGTGELFFGEGSRLTVL.

At least ten counts were recorded for this clonotype. The genes are TRBV27 and TRBJ2-3; D call uncertain. V lost 4 bases and J 4 bases, leaving 12 bases between the germline ends. The CDR3 runs 14 residues. Germline CDR1 is MNHEY and CDR2 is SMNVEV (reference sequence). The CDR3 region is CASSSYFTADTQYF. CDR3 DNA: TGTGCCAGCAGTTCCTATTTCACAGCAGATACGCAGTATTTT.

This clonotype turned up a few times. The V gene is TRBV12-3 or TRBV12-4, the J gene TRBJ2-7; TRBD1 might be the D (6 bases). V was pared by 3 bases and J by 6 bases, with 24 bases between. The CDR3 length is 17 residues. In DNA, the CDR3 is TGTGCCAGCAGTTTTGAGACAGGAGATTTTGTGTTGAGCGAGCAGTACTTC. Encoded protein: CASSFETGDFVLSEQYF.

This clonotype was detected a few times. A much more abundant neighbour one base away suggests this may be a read error. The rearrangement joins TRBV6-5 to TRBJ2-6; unclear D gene. V shed 6 bases and J shed 4 bases, with 10 bases lying between them. The CDR3 covers 14 residues. CDR1 and CDR2 from the germline V gene are MNHEY and SVGAGI. The CDR3, as DNA: TGTGCCAGCAGGTCCGGGTTCGGGGCCAACGTCCTGACTTTC. Protein: CASRSGFGANVLTF.

This clonotype was counted at least ten times. This chain connects TRBV6-5 to TRBJ1-2; 9 bases are shared with TRBD1. CDR1 and CDR2 from the germline V gene are MNHEY and SVGAGI. Trimming took 5 bases from V and 5 from J; bases not matched to a gene: 6. CDR3 length: 14 amino acids. The CDR3 loop is CASSRQGGMYGYTF. The CDR3 nucleotides are TGTGCCAGCAGTCGACAGGGGGGCATGTATGGCTACACCTTC.

The V gene is TRBV15, the J gene TRBJ2-7; D is possibly TRBD1 (6 bases). The last part of the DNA fits TRBJ2-5 better; the J call may be wrong. The CDR3 contains 14 residues. Germline assignment: CDR1 LNHNV and CDR2 YYDKDF (reference sequence). The DNA of the CDR3 is TGTGCCACCAGCAGAGATCAGGGGCCGGAGACCCAGTACTTC. Translating it yields CATSRDQGPETQYF.

Worth noting for this clonotype: The final CDR3 position lacks the conserved phenylalanine or tryptophan, pointing to a likely read error. V usage is TRBV6-5 and J usage is TRBJ2-1; D uncertain. The germline CDR1 and CDR2 sequences are MNHEY and SVGAGI. The length of the CDR3 is 15 residues. DNA of the CDR3: TGTGCCGGCAGTTACGCCAGGAGCTCCTACAATGAGCAGTTCCTC. Translated: CAGSYARSSYNEQFL.

In its sample, this clonotype was seen many times. This chain joins TRBV5-1 and TRBJ2-1; 14 bases agree with TRBD2. Looked up from germline, CDR1 is SGHRS and CDR2 is YFSETQ. Trimming at V came to 4 bases and at J to 1 base, leaving 10 bases not matched to a gene. This CDR3 is built from 19 residues. CDR3 DNA: TGCGCCAGCAGCCTGGGACTAGCGGGGGTCTCTCCTTCCTACAATGAGCAGTTCTTC. Its protein is CASSLGLAGVSPSYNEQFF.

A few counts support this clonotype. The rearrangement uses TRBV4-2 and TRBJ1-2, with 9 bases that match TRBD1. CDR3 length: 17 residues. Germline loops: CDR1 LGHNA, CDR2 YNFKEQ. The trim removed 4 bases at V and 3 bases at J, leaving 12 bases unmatched. The CDR3 region is CASSPYTGTGQDYGYTF. CDR3 DNA: TGTGCCAGCAGCCCCTATACCGGGACAGGGCAGGACTATGGCTACACCTTC.

At least ten counts were recorded for this clonotype. The chain joins TRBV20-1 to TRBJ2-1, with TRBD2 identical over 9 bases. This CDR3 has 14 amino acids. The V gene end was trimmed by 3 bases and the J gene end by 4 bases; junction bases not matched to a gene: 4. Germline CDR1 is DFQATT and CDR2 is SNEGSKA (reference sequence). This chain's CDR3 is CSASGSGGYNEQFF. CDR3 nucleotides: TGCAGTGCTAGCGGTAGCGGGGGATACAATGAGCAGTTCTTC.

This clonotype showed up just a few times. The chain has TRBV5-6 and TRBJ1-1; D remains ambiguous. The CDR3 sequence is 13 residues long. With 6 bases removed from V and 0 bases from J, the gap between germline ends came to 9 bases. The germline CDR1 and CDR2 sequences are SGHDT and YYEEEE. CDR3: CASTRVVNTEAFF. CDR3 in DNA: TGTGCCAGCACAAGGGTAGTGAACACTGAAGCTTTCTTT.

A remark on this clonotype: A much larger clone differs by one base, so this may be a read error. The genes are TRBV5-6 and TRBJ2-1, with D hard to call. Germline V CDR1 and CDR2: SGHDT, YYEEEE. This CDR3 has 14 residues. CDR3 coding DNA: TGTGCCAGCAGCTTGTTCCGACACTACGATGAGCAGTTCTTC. This codes for CASSLFRHYDEQFF. The whole variable domain, filled in from reference TRBV5-6 and TRBJ2-1, reads DAGVTQSPTHLIKTRGQQVTLRCSPKSGHDTVSWYQQALGQGPQFIFQYYEEEERQRGNFPDRFSGHQFPNYSSELNVNALLLGDSALYLCASSLFRHYDEQFFGPGTRLTVL.

This clonotype occurred many times. The CDR3 loop reads CSASESGGDPYGYTF. As DNA, the CDR3 is TGCAGTGCTAGCGAGTCAGGGGGCGACCCCTATGGCTACACCTTC. The gene calls are TRBV20-1 and TRBJ1-2; 8 bases align to TRBD1. CDR1 is DFQATT and CDR2 is SNEGSKA in the germline V gene (reference sequence). With V trimmed by 3 bases and J by 4 bases, 10 bases remained unmatched. The CDR3 runs to 15 residues.